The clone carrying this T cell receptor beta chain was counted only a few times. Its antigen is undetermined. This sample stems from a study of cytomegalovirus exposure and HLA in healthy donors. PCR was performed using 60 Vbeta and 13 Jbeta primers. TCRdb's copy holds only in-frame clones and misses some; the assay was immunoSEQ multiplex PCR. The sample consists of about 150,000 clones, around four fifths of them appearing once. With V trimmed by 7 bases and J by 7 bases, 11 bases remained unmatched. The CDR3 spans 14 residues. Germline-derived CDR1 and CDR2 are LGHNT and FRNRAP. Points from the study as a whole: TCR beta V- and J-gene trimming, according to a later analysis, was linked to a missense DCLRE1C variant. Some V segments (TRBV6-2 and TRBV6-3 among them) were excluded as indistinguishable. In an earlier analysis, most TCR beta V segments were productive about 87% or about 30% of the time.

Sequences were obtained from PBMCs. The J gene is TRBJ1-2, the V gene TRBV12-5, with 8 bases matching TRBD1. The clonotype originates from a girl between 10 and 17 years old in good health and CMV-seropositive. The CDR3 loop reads CASDLGPRGPGYTF. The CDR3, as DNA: TGTGCTAGTGACCTGGGGCCCAGGGGGCCTGGCTACACCTTC. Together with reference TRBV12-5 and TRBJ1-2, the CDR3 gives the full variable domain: DARVTQTPRHKVTEMGQEVTMRCQPILGHNTVFWYRQTMMQGLELLAYFRNRAPLDDSGMPKDRFSAEMPDATLATLKIQPSEPRDSAVYFCASDLGPRGPGYTFGSGTRLTVV.